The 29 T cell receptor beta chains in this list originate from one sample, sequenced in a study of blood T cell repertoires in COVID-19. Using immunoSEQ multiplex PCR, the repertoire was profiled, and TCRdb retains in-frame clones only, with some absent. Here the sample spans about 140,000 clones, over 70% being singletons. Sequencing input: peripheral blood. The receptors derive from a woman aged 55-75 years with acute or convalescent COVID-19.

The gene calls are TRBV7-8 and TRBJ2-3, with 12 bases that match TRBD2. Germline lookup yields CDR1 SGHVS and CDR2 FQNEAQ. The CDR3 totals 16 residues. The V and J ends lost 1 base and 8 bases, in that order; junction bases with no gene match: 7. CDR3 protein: CASSLEGLAGHSTQYF. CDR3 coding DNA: TGTGCCAGCAGCTTAGAAGGACTAGCGGGACATAGTACGCAGTATTTT.

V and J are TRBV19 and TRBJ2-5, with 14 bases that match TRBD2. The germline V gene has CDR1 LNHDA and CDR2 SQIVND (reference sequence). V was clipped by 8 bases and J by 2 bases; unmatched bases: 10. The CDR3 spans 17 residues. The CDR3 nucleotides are TGTGCCAGTCAACGCGGGACTAGCGGGAGTAAGCAAGAGACCCAGTACTTC. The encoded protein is CASQRGTSGSKQETQYF.

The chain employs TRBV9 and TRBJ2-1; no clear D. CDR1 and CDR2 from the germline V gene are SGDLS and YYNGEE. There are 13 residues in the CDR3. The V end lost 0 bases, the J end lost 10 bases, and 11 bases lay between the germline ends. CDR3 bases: TGTGCCAGCAGCGTAGGTCTAGTTTCAGAGCAGTTCTTC. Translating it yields CASSVGLVSEQFF.

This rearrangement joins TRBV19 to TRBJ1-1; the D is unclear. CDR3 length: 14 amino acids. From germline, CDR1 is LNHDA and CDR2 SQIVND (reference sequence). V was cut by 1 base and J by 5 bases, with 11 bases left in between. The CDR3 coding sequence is TGTGCCAGTAGTATAGGTAGTGTTCCTACTGAAGCTTTCTTT. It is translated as CASSIGSVPTEAFF.

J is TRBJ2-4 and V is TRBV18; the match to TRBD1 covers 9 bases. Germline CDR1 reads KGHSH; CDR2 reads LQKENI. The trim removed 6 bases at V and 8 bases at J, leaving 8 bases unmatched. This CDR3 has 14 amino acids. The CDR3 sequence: CASSLQGAEDIQYF. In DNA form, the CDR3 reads TGTGCCAGCTCCTTACAGGGGGCTGAAGACATTCAGTACTTC.

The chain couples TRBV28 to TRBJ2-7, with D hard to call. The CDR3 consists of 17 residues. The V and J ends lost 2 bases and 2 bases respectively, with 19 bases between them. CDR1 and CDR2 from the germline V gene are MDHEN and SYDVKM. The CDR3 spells CASSLPRMGLNPYEQYF. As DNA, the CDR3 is TGTGCCAGCAGTTTACCAAGGATGGGCCTGAATCCCTACGAGCAGTACTTC.

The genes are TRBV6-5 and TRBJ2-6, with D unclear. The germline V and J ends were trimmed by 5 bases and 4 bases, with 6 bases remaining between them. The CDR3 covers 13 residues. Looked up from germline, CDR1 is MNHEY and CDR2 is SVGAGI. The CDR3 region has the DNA TGTGCCAGCAGTCGAGTCGGGGCCAACGTCCTGACTTTC. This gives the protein CASSRVGANVLTF.

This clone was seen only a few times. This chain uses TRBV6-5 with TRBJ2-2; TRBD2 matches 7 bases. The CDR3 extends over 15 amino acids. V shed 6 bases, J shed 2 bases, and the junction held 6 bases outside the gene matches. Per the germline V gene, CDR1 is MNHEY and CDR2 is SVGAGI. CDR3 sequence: CASRGSGGNTGELFF. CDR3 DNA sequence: TGTGCCAGCAGAGGATCGGGGGGAAACACCGGGGAGCTGTTTTTT.

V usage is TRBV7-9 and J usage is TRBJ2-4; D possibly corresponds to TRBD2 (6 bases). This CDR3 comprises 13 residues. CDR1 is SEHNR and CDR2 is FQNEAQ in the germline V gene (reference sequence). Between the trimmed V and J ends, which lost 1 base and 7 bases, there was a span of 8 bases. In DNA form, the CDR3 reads TGTGCCAGCAGCTTAGTGGCGGGGAACATTCAGTACTTC. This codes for CASSLVAGNIQYF.

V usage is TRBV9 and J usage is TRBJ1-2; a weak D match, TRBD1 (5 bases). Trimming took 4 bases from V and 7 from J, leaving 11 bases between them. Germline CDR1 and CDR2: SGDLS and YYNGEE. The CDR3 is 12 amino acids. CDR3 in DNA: TGTGCCAGCAGCCCTGGGACTGCTGGCTACACCTTC. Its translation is CASSPGTAGYTF.

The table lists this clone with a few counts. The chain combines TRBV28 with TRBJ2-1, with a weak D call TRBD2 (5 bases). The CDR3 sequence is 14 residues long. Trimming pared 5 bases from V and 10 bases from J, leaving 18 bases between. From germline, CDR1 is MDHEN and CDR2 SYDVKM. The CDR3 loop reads CASSRERGSGEQFF. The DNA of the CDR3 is TGTGCCAGCAGTAGGGAGAGAGGGAGTGGGGAGCAGTTCTTC.

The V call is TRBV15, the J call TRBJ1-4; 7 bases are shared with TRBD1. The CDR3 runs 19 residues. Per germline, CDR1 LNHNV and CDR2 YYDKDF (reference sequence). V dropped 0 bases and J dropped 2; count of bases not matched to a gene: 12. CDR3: CATSRDIGGPVTTNEKLFF. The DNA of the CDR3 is TGTGCCACCAGCAGAGATATAGGGGGCCCGGTGACGACTAATGAAAAACTGTTTTTT.

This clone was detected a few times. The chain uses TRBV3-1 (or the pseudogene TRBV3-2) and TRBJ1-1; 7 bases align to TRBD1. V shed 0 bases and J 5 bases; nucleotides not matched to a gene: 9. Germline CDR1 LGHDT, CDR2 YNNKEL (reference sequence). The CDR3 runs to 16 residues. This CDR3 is CASSQDYGQVGTEAFF. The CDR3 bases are TGTGCCAGCAGCCAAGATTATGGACAGGTTGGTACTGAAGCTTTCTTT.

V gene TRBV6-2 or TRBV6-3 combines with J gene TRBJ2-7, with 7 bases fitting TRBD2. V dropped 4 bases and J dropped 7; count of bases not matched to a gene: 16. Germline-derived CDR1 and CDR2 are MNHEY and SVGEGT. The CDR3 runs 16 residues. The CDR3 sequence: CASSSPPSGSKREQYF. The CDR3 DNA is TGTGCCAGCAGTTCCCCCCCTAGCGGATCTAAGAGGGAGCAGTACTTC.

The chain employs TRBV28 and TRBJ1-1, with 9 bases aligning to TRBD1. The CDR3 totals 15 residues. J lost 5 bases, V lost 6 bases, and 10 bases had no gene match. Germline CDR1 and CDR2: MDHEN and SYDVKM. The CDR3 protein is CASSILGQGMTEAFF. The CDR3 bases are TGTGCCAGCAGCATCCTAGGACAGGGGATGACTGAAGCTTTCTTT.

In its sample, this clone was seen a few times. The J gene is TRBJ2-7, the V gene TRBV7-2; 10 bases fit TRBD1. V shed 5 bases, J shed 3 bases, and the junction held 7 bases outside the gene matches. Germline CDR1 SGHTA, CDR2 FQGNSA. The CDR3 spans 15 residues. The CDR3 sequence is CASSPLRTGGYEQYF. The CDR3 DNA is TGTGCCAGCAGCCCCCTCAGGACAGGGGGCTACGAGCAGTACTTC. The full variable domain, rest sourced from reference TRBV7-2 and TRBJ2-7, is GAGVSQSPSNKVTEKGKDVELRCDPISGHTALYWYRQSLGQGLEFLIYFQGNSAPDKSGLPSDRFSAERTGGSVSTLTIQRTQQEDSAVYLCASSPLRTGGYEQYFGPGTRLTVT.

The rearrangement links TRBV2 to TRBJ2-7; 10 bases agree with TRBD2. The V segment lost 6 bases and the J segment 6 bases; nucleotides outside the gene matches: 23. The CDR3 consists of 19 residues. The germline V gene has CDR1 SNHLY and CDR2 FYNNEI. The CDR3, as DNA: TGTGCCAGCAGCACCCCTTGGCTAGCGGGAGCGGGAGGGGTGAGCGAGCAGTACTTC. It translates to CASSTPWLAGAGGVSEQYF.

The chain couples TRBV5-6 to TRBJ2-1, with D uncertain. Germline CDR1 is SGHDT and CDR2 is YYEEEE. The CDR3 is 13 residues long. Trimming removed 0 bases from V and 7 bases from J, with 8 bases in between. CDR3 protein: CASSLGSRNEQFF. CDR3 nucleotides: TGTGCCAGCAGCTTGGGAAGTAGAAATGAGCAGTTCTTC.

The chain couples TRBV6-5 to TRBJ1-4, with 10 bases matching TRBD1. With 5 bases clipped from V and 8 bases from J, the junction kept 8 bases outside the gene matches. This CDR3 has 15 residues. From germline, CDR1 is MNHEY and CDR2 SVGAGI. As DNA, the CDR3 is TGTGCCAGCAGTCCACGAAGGACAGGGGGAGAAAAACTGTTTTTT. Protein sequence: CASSPRRTGGEKLFF.

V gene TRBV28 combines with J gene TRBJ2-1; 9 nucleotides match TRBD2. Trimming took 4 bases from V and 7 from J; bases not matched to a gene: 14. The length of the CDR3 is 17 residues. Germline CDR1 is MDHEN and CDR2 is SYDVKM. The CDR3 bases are TGTGCCAGCAGTTCCCCGGGACTAGCAGGACGGTCTAATGAGCAGTTCTTC. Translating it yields CASSSPGLAGRSNEQFF.

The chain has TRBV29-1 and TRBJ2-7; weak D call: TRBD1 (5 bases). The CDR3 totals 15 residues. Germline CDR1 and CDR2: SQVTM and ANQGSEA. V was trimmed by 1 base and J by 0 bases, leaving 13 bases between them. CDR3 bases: TGCAGCGTTGAAGGCGCAGGGATGAACTCCTACGAGCAGTACTTC. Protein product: CSVEGAGMNSYEQYF.

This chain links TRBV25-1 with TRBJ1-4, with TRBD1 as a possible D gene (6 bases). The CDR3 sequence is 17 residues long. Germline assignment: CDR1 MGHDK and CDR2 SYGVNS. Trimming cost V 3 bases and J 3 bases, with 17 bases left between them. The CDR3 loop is CASSDPSRTAANEKLFF. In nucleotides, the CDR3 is TGTGCCAGCAGTGATCCATCGAGGACAGCGGCTAATGAAAAACTGTTTTTT.

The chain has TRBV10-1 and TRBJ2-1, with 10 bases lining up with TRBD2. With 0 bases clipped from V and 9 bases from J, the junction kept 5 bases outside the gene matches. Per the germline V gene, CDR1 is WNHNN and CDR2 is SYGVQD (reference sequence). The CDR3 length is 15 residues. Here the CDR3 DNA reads TGCGCCAGCAGTGAGTCCAGCGGGAGGGCGGGTGAGCAGTTCTTC. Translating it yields CASSESSGRAGEQFF.

The CDR3: CASSETGLGPGQTQYF. In nucleotides, the CDR3 is TGCGCCAGCAGTGAGACGGGACTAGGCCCCGGCCAGACCCAGTACTTC. This chain uses TRBV10-2 with TRBJ2-5, with 8 nucleotides matching TRBD2. With V trimmed by 2 bases and J by 6 bases, 11 bases remained unmatched. The CDR3 totals 16 residues. CDR1 and CDR2 from the germline V gene are WSHSY and SAAADI.

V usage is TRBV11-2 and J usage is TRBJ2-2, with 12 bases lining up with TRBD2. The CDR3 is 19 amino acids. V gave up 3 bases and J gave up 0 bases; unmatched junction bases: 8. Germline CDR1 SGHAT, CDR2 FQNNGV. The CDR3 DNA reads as TGTGCCAGCAGCTTTGGGTTGGGACTAGCGGGCGCGAACACCGGGGAGCTGTTTTTT. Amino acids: CASSFGLGLAGANTGELFF.

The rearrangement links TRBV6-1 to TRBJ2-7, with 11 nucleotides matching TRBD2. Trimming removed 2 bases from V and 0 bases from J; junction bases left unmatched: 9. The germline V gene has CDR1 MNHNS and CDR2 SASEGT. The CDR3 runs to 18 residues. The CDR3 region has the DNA TGTGCCAGCAGTGAATCCCTTCAACTAGCGGGAGTCTCCTACGAGCAGTACTTC. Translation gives CASSESLQLAGVSYEQYF.

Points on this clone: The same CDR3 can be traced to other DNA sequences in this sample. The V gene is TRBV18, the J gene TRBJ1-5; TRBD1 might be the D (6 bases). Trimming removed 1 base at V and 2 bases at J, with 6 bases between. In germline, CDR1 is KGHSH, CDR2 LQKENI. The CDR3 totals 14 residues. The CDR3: CASSPQGGNQPQHF. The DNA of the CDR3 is TGTGCCAGCTCACCACAGGGGGGCAATCAGCCCCAGCATTTT.

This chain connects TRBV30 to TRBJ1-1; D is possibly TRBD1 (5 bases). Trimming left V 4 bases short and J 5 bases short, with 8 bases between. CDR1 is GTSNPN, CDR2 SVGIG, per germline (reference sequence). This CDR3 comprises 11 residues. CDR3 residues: CAWIRVTEAFF. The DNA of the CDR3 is TGTGCCTGGATCAGGGTAACTGAAGCTTTCTTT.

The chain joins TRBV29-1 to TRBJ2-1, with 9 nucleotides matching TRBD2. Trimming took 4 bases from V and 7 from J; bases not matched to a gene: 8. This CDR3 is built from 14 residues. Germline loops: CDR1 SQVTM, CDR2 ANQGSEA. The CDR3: CSVGISGSRNEQFF. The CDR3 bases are TGCAGCGTTGGAATTAGCGGGAGTAGGAATGAGCAGTTCTTC.